The entry that follows covers one TCR beta chain sequence. Its antigen remains unidentified. The investigators reverse transcribed all of the isolated RNA, so they sequenced expressed TCRB transcripts. Libraries were prepared by immunoSEQ multiplex PCR; TCRdb keeps only in-frame clonotypes and omits some of them. This table has nearly 250,000 clones, 13% to 15% appearing once. The data belong to a study of beta chain features in type 1 diabetes. Study-level points and caveats: TCRB CDR3s from Type 1 diabetes patients were moderately but significantly shorter in all four CD4+ subsets. Naive, central memory and Treg TCRB repertoires seemed to resemble each other more closely in patients than they did in healthy donors.

The sequence came from a woman aged 40-49 years in good health. The specimen was naive CD4+ T cells from blood.

This chain's CDR3 is CASSITGGEAFF. The CDR3 nucleotides are TGTGCCAGTAGTATAACAGGGGGGGAAGCTTTCTTT. The rearrangement joins TRBV19 to TRBJ1-1; 8 nucleotides line up with TRBD1. The germline V gene encodes CDR1 LNHDA and CDR2 SQIVND (reference sequence). With V trimmed by 2 bases and J by 8 bases, 1 base remained unmatched. This CDR3 contains 12 residues.